A selection of T cell receptor beta chains follows, all from one sample in a study of CD4 T cells in relation to SARS-CoV-2 and coronaviruses. These TCRs are of unknown antigen specificity. Libraries were prepared by immunoSEQ multiplex PCR; TCRdb keeps only in-frame clonotypes and omits some of them. The sample shows 20,000 to 25,000 clones, 75% to 85% of them seen only once. Sequencing was performed on CD4+ T cells from PBMCs, cultured in vitro. These receptors all come from a human donor in good health. CDR3s include the opening cysteine and the closing phenylalanine or tryptophan. Fields, in order: clone size, V gene, J gene, D gene, CDR3 protein, CDR3 DNA. A D gene is named only where the DNA matches it firmly. Clone size is not always given. Where it is, it says once, few, many or a class for expanded clones.

abundance: .
v_gene: TRBV7-6
j_gene: TRBJ2-7
d_gene: TRBD2
CDR3aa: CASSPGGLGYEQYF
CDR3nt: TGTGCCAGCAGCCCGGGGGGACTAGGCTACGAGCAGTACTTC

abundance: .
v_gene: TRBV28
j_gene: TRBJ1-6
d_gene: .
CDR3aa: CASSPVGYNSPLHF
CDR3nt: TGTGCCAGCAGTCCGGTGGGATATAATTCACCCCTCCACTTT

abundance: .
v_gene: TRBV7-9
j_gene: TRBJ2-1
d_gene: .
CDR3aa: CASSFPKEQFF
CDR3nt: TGTGCCAGCAGCTTCCCAAAGGAGCAGTTCTTC

abundance: .
v_gene: TRBV12-3/TRBV12-4
j_gene: TRBJ2-5
d_gene: .
CDR3aa: CASSPQETQYF
CDR3nt: TGTGCCAGCAGTCCGCAAGAGACCCAGTACTTC

abundance: once
v_gene: TRBV6-2/TRBV6-3
j_gene: TRBJ2-7
d_gene: TRBD1
CDR3aa: CASSSHGDRVGEQYF
CDR3nt: TGTGCCAGCAGTTCCCATGGGGACAGGGTAGGCGAGCAGTACTTC

abundance: .
v_gene: TRBV25-1
j_gene: TRBJ1-3
d_gene: .
CDR3aa: CASSAGTSGNTIYF
CDR3nt: TGTGCCAGCAGTGCAGGGACTTCAGGAAACACCATATATTTT

abundance: .
v_gene: TRBV28
j_gene: TRBJ2-3
d_gene: .
CDR3aa: CASSLLTDTQYF
CDR3nt: TGTGCCAGCAGTTTACTCACAGATACGCAGTATTTT

abundance: .
v_gene: TRBV30
j_gene: TRBJ2-3
d_gene: TRBD1
CDR3aa: CAWRTGTGDGTDTQYF
CDR3nt: TGTGCCTGGAGGACCGGGACAGGGGATGGCACAGATACGCAGTATTTT

abundance: .
v_gene: TRBV29-1
j_gene: TRBJ2-1
d_gene: .
CDR3aa: CSTSQRSSYNEQFF
CDR3nt: TGCAGCACTAGTCAGCGGAGCTCCTACAATGAGCAGTTCTTC

abundance: .
v_gene: TRBV5-1
j_gene: TRBJ2-1
d_gene: .
CDR3aa: CASSLKVGSGDSYNEQFF
CDR3nt: TGCGCCAGCAGCTTGAAGGTGGGTAGCGGAGATTCCTACAATGAGCAGTTCTTC

abundance: few
v_gene: TRBV27
j_gene: TRBJ2-7
d_gene: TRBD1
CDR3aa: CASSPSLGQEHYEQYF
CDR3nt: TGTGCCAGCAGTCCCTCCCTAGGACAGGAACACTACGAGCAGTACTTC

abundance: once
v_gene: TRBV28
j_gene: TRBJ1-5
d_gene: .
CDR3aa: CASSDSLSNQPQHF
CDR3nt: TGTGCCAGCAGTGACAGTCTGAGCAATCAGCCCCAGCATTTT

abundance: .
v_gene: TRBV24-1
j_gene: TRBJ2-3
d_gene: TRBD1
CDR3aa: CATDRGPADTQYF
CDR3nt: TGTGCCACGGACAGGGGACCGGCAGATACGCAGTATTTT

abundance: .
v_gene: TRBV10-3
j_gene: TRBJ2-7
d_gene: TRBD1
CDR3aa: CAITRGQNMYEQYF
CDR3nt: TGTGCCATTACCAGGGGGCAAAATATGTACGAGCAGTACTTC

abundance: few
v_gene: TRBV9
j_gene: TRBJ1-3
d_gene: .
CDR3aa: CASSLKVGDSIYF
CDR3nt: TGTGCCAGCAGCCTTAAGGTTGGGGATTCCATATATTTT

abundance: .
v_gene: TRBV18
j_gene: TRBJ2-7
d_gene: TRBD2
CDR3aa: CASSNSGLAASYEQYF
CDR3nt: TGTGCCAGCTCAAACTCGGGACTAGCGGCCTCCTACGAGCAGTACTTC

abundance: few
v_gene: TRBV5-1
j_gene: TRBJ2-2
d_gene: .
CDR3aa: CASRTEPSNTGELFF
CDR3nt: TGCGCCAGCCGGACGGAGCCTTCGAACACCGGGGAGCTGTTTTTT

abundance: few
v_gene: TRBV5-1
j_gene: TRBJ1-3
d_gene: .
CDR3aa: CASSFDLANRNTIYF
CDR3nt: TGCGCCAGCAGCTTCGATCTGGCTAATCGAAACACCATATATTTT

abundance: .
v_gene: TRBV9
j_gene: TRBJ2-7
d_gene: TRBD2
CDR3aa: CASSVGLGLAGTYEQYF
CDR3nt: TGTGCCAGCAGCGTAGGTTTGGGACTAGCGGGAACCTACGAGCAGTACTTC

abundance: .
v_gene: TRBV27
j_gene: TRBJ2-1
d_gene: TRBD2
CDR3aa: CASSFSGLAGGLYNEQFF
CDR3nt: TGTGCCAGCAGTTTCTCTGGGCTAGCGGGAGGTCTATACAATGAGCAGTTCTTC

abundance: .
v_gene: TRBV29-1
j_gene: TRBJ2-5
d_gene: TRBD2
CDR3aa: CSVDGSGRETQYF
CDR3nt: TGCAGCGTCGACGGTAGCGGGAGGGAGACCCAGTACTTC

abundance: few
v_gene: TRBV20-1
j_gene: TRBJ1-1
d_gene: .
CDR3aa: CSASLFGNTEAFF
CDR3nt: TGCAGTGCTAGTCTTTTCGGGAACACTGAAGCTTTCTTT

abundance: .
v_gene: TRBV27
j_gene: TRBJ1-2
d_gene: TRBD1
CDR3aa: CASSRQGVGGYTF
CDR3nt: TGTGCCAGCAGTAGACAGGGGGTAGGGGGCTACACCTTC

abundance: .
v_gene: TRBV28
j_gene: TRBJ2-7
d_gene: TRBD1
CDR3aa: CASRGQGTREQYF
CDR3nt: TGTGCCAGCAGGGGACAGGGGACGAGGGAGCAGTACTTC

abundance: .
v_gene: TRBV2
j_gene: TRBJ1-1
d_gene: .
CDR3aa: CASSETGFTEAFF
CDR3nt: TGTGCCAGCAGCGAAACAGGGTTCACTGAAGCTTTCTTT

abundance: once
v_gene: TRBV19
j_gene: TRBJ2-7
d_gene: .
CDR3aa: CASSIVPNYEQYF
CDR3nt: TGTGCCAGTAGTATAGTACCAAACTACGAGCAGTACTTC

abundance: .
v_gene: TRBV24-1
j_gene: TRBJ1-2
d_gene: .
CDR3aa: CATSHGSNYGYTF
CDR3nt: TGTGCCACCAGTCACGGCAGCAACTATGGCTACACCTTC

abundance: .
v_gene: TRBV14
j_gene: TRBJ1-3
d_gene: .
CDR3aa: CASSQGLRGQDTIYF
CDR3nt: TGTGCCAGCAGCCAAGGGCTCAGGGGCCAGGACACCATATATTTT

abundance: .
v_gene: TRBV5-1
j_gene: TRBJ1-1
d_gene: .
CDR3aa: CASSLVGLNTEAFF
CDR3nt: TGCGCCAGCAGCTTGGTCGGGCTGAACACTGAAGCTTTCTTT

abundance: few
v_gene: TRBV3-1/TRBV3-2
j_gene: TRBJ1-1
d_gene: .
CDR3aa: CASAKGEANTEAFF
CDR3nt: TGTGCCAGCGCAAAGGGGGAGGCTAACACTGAAGCTTTCTTT

abundance: .
v_gene: TRBV6-5
j_gene: TRBJ1-1
d_gene: TRBD1
CDR3aa: CASSYRTGNTEAFF
CDR3nt: TGTGCCAGCAGTTACAGGACAGGGAACACTGAAGCTTTCTTT

abundance: .
v_gene: TRBV7-8
j_gene: TRBJ2-7
d_gene: TRBD1
CDR3aa: CASTSRDRAYEQYF
CDR3nt: TGTGCCAGCACCTCCCGGGACAGGGCCTACGAGCAGTACTTC

abundance: .
v_gene: TRBV14
j_gene: TRBJ1-2
d_gene: .
CDR3aa: CASSQSGYGYTF
CDR3nt: TGTGCCAGCAGCCAATCCGGCTATGGCTACACCTTC

abundance: .
v_gene: TRBV2
j_gene: TRBJ2-7
d_gene: .
CDR3aa: CASSDGTTVAYF
CDR3nt: TGTGCCAGCAGTGACGGGACAACCGTTGCGTACTTC

abundance: .
v_gene: TRBV2
j_gene: TRBJ2-3
d_gene: .
CDR3aa: CASSLNTERRTDTQYF
CDR3nt: TGTGCCAGCAGCCTAAACACGGAGCGGCGCACAGATACGCAGTATTTT

abundance: once
v_gene: TRBV6-2/TRBV6-3
j_gene: TRBJ1-4
d_gene: TRBD1
CDR3aa: CASSYPGQGSEKLFF
CDR3nt: TGTGCCAGCAGTTACCCTGGACAGGGTAGCGAAAAACTGTTTTTT

abundance: .
v_gene: TRBV7-2
j_gene: TRBJ2-4
d_gene: TRBD2
CDR3aa: CASSPVAGAGDIQYF
CDR3nt: TGTGCCAGCAGCCCAGTAGCGGGAGCGGGGGACATTCAGTACTTC

abundance: .
v_gene: TRBV23-1
j_gene: TRBJ2-4
d_gene: .
CDR3aa: CASTQPPLAKNIQYF
CDR3nt: TGCGCCAGCACCCAGCCTCCGCTCGCCAAAAACATTCAGTACTTC

abundance: .
v_gene: TRBV5-1
j_gene: TRBJ2-5
d_gene: TRBD1
CDR3aa: CASSADRVGQTQYF
CDR3nt: TGCGCCAGCAGCGCAGACAGGGTAGGGCAGACCCAGTACTTC

abundance: .
v_gene: TRBV5-5
j_gene: TRBJ1-1
d_gene: .
CDR3aa: CASSLGPGAEAFF
CDR3nt: TGTGCCAGCAGCTTGGGCCCGGGGGCTGAAGCTTTCTTT

abundance: .
v_gene: TRBV19
j_gene: TRBJ2-3
d_gene: .
CDR3aa: CASRSAGKADTQYF
CDR3nt: TGTGCCAGTAGATCTGCGGGCAAGGCAGATACGCAGTATTTT